This paragraph covers one T cell receptor (beta chain) sequence. The PCR had 60 Vbeta and 13 Jbeta primers. Libraries were prepared by immunoSEQ multiplex PCR; TCRdb keeps only in-frame clonotypes and omits some of them. The sample holds 150,000 to 200,000 clones; 60% to 85% are singletons and the top ten take around 7%. V dropped 4 bases and J dropped 8 bases, with 16 bases sitting between them. The CDR3 sequence is 15 residues long. Germline V CDR1 and CDR2: SGHTS, YDEGEE. The data originate from a study of cytomegalovirus exposure and HLA in healthy donors. Sequencing was performed on PBMCs. The sequence was obtained from a woman between 40 and 50 years old in good health and CMV-seropositive. The J gene is TRBJ1-6, the V gene TRBV5-8; TRBD1 might be the D (5 bases). The CDR3 DNA reads TGTGCCAGCAGCCCCCTTTGGAGGGGTGATTCACCCCTCCACTTT. Translating gives CASSPLWRGDSPLHF.